This T cell receptor beta chain appears in the sequencing data of a study of T-cell reconstitution after alpha-beta-depleted transplantation in children. Study conclusions and caveats: Newly generated T cells supplied most T-cell counts and diversity one year post-transplant.

CDR3 length: 17 amino acids. It was with unique molecular identifiers that the TCRbeta library was prepared. TCRdb re-called the PCR reads with MiXCR, one entry per CDR3 protein. This table holds approximately 79,000 distinct CDR3 sequences, roughly 18% found once. On this clonotype itself: The antigen is unknown. An end of the junction differs from the germline gene, which may be a read error.

The receptor's source is a male patient under 10 years old who had a stem cell transplant for acute lymphoblastic leukemia, so the T cells may come from the graft donor. Sequenced material: PBMCs, mostly from graft donor cells, taken 360 days after TCRalphabeta/CD19-depleted stem cell transplant. This chain connects TRBV12-3 or TRBV12-4 to TRBJ2-1; TRBD2 aligns across 12 bases. CDR3: CASLKSVGLAGYNGQFF. For the CDR3, the DNA is TGTGCCAGCCTTAAATCGGTCGGACTAGCGGGATACAATGGGCAGTTCTTC.